This entry lists 5 T cell receptor delta chains sequenced from one sample in a study of Vδ1+ human thymocytes. The study, taken as a whole, reports: Highly polyclonal TRG and TRD repertoires with Gaussian CDR3 length distributions appeared in thymus.

Their cognate antigens are unknown. Sequences come from RNA converted to cDNA by reverse transcription. CDR3 amplicons came from multiplex PCR with pooled V-gene forward and constant-region reverse primers. TCRdb re-called the multiplex PCR reads via CATT. This table holds 80,000 or so delta-chain clones, around 32% found once. Sequencing was done on a sample of Vdelta1+ gamma-delta thymocytes from the thymus. The subset here: FACS-sorted CD3+ TCRalphabeta- TCRVdelta1+ TCRVdelta2- thymocytes. The receptors shown here come from a boy in the first two years of life who had congenital heart surgery.

This clone has just a few counts. The chain is built from TRDV1 and TRDJ1; the D gene is possibly TRDD2 (8 bases). Looked up from germline, CDR1 is TSWWSYY and CDR2 is QGS. The ends were cut back, 3 bases at V and 5 bases at J, with 22 bases in the middle. This CDR3 has 17 residues. As DNA, the CDR3 is TGTGCTCTTGGGGAGTCTTCCTACTGCGAACTGGGGGATAAACTCATCTTT. This codes for CALGESSYCELGDKLIF.

The sample holds many counts of this clone. The J gene is TRDJ1, the V gene TRDV2; the D is unclear. Per germline, CDR1 GEAIGNYY and CDR2 EKD. Deletions cut 9 bases from V and 0 bases from J, with 10 bases between. CDR3 length: 12 residues. The CDR3 region has the DNA TGTGCCCCAAGAAGTTACACCGATAAACTCATCTTT. It specifies CAPRSYTDKLIF.

The rearrangement joins TRDV1 to TRDJ1; 7 bases map to TRDD3. CDR1 and CDR2 (germline): TSWWSYY, QGS. CDR3 size: 18 residues. Trimming took 9 bases from V and 0 from J; bases not matched to a gene: 19. In nucleotides, the CDR3 is TGTGCTCTGACAAACTACTGGGGATCTCCGACGTACACCGATAAACTCATCTTT. Protein product: CALTNYWGSPTYTDKLIF.

The rearrangement links TRDV1 to TRDJ1; 10 bases are shared with TRDD3. This CDR3 has 22 amino acids. The V and J ends lost 0 bases and 0 bases, in that order; junction bases with no gene match: 19. The germline gives CDR1 TSWWSYY, CDR2 QGS. CDR3 nucleotide sequence: TGTGCTCTTGGGGAACTCCACCTCCTACTACCGTACTGGGGGATTGACACCGATAAACTCATCTTT. This sequence encodes CALGELHLLLPYWGIDTDKLIF.

This sequence joins TRDV1 and TRDJ1, with D perhaps being TRDD2 or TRDD3 (5 bases each). The CDR3 extends over 21 amino acids. Trimming removed 3 bases at V and 3 bases at J, with 32 bases between. CDR1 is TSWWSYY, CDR2 QGS, per germline. The CDR3 region has the DNA TGTGCTCTTGGGGAGCTCGCTCCTAGCCAGCGATACTTCGGAGGACCCGATAAACTCATCTTT. Translating gives CALGELAPSQRYFGGPDKLIF.